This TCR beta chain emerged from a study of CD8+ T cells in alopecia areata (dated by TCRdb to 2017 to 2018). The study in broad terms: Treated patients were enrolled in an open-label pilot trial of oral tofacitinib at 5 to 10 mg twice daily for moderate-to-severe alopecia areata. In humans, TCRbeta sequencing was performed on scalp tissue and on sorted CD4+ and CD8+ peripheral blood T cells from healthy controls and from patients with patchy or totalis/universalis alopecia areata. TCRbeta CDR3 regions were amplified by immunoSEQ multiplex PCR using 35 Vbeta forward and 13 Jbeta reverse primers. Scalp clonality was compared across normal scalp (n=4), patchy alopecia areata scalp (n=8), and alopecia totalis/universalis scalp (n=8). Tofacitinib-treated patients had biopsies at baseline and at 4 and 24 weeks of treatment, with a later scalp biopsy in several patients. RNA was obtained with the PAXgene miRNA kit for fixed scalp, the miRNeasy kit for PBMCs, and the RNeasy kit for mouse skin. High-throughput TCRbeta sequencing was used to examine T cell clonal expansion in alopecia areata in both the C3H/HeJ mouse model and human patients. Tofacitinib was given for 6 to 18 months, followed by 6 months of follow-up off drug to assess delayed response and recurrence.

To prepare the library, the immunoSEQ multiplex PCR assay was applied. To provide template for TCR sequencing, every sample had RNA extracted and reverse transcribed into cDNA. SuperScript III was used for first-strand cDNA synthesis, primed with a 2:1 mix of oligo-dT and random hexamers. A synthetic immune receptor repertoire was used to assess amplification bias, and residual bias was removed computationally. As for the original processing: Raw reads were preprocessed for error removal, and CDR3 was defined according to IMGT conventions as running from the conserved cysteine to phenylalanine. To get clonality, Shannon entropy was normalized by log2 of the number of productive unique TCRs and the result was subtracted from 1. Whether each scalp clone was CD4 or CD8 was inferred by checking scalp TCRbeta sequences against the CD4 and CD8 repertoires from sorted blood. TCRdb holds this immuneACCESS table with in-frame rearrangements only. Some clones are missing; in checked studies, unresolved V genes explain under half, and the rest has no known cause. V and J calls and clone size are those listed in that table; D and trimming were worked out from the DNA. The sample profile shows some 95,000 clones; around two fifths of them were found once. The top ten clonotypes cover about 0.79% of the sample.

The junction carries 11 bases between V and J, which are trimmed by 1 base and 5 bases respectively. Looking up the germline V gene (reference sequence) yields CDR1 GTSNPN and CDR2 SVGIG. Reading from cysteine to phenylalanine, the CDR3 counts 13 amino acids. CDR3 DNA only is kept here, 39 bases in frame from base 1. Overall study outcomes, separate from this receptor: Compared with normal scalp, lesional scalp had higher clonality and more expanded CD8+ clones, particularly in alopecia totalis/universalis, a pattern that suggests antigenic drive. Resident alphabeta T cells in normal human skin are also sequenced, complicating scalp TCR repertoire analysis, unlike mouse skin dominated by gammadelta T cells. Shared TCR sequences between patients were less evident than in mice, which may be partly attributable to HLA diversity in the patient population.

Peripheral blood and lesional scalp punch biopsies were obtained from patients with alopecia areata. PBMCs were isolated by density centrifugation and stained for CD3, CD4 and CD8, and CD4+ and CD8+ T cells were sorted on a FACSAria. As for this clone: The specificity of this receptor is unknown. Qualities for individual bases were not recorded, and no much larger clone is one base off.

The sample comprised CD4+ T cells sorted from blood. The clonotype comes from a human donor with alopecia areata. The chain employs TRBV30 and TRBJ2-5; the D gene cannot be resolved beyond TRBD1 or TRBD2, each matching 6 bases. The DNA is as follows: TGTGCCTGGAGTGCCGGGGGCGTGGAGACCCAGTACTTC. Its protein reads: CAWSAGGVETQYF.